This is a list of T cell receptor beta chains from one sample in a study of T-cell reconstitution after alpha-beta-depleted transplantation in children. TCRdb re-called the PCR reads with MiXCR, one entry per CDR3 protein. Of 70,000 or so distinct CDR3 sequences listed, approximately 10% are singletons. Specimen: PBMCs, collected before TCRalphabeta/CD19-depleted stem cell transplant. These receptors were taken from a boy aged 5-17 years with acute myeloid leukemia, due to receive a stem cell transplant. CDR3s include the opening cysteine and the closing phenylalanine or tryptophan.

j_call	v_call	cdr3_aa
TRBJ2-7	TRBV11-2	CASSPGTFGGAEQYF
TRBJ2-3	TRBV25-1	CASSESTQRADTQYF
TRBJ2-1	TRBV12-3/TRBV12-4	CASSSSGRAYNEQFF
TRBJ2-1	TRBV11-1	CASRHTGGNEQFF
TRBJ2-5	TRBV3-1	CASSPRTGEQETQYF
TRBJ1-2	TRBV12-3/TRBV12-4	CASRSDNYGYTF
TRBJ1-2	TRBV5-1	CASSIGQGFGYTF
TRBJ2-5	TRBV12-3/TRBV12-4	CASRLAGGPRETQYF
TRBJ2-1	TRBV25-1	CASSEETSRSYNEQFF
TRBJ1-2	TRBV30	CALLLRGYTF
TRBJ2-2	TRBV20-1	CSARLDRPSGTGELFF
TRBJ2-2	TRBV6-5	CASSRFYGELFF
TRBJ2-1	TRBV24-1	CATSDGGGSYNEQFF
TRBJ2-1	TRBV12-5	CASGSLGYNEQFF
TRBJ2-2	TRBV20-1	CSAMTSSDFWNTGELFF
TRBJ1-2	TRBV3-1	CASSPSSGGGNGYTF
TRBJ2-1	TRBV11-3	CASSLARTSGSSNEQFF
TRBJ2-5	TRBV11-2	CASSLELAGVSRSKRNPLQYF
TRBJ1-2	TRBV28	CASLSQGYGYTF
TRBJ2-3	TRBV6-2/TRBV6-3	CASSYSSSALPDTQYF
TRBJ1-2	TRBV12-3/TRBV12-4	CASRLTGGFIYGYTF
TRBJ2-3	TRBV5-5	CASSFTDTQYF
TRBJ2-5	TRBV12-3/TRBV12-4	CAGSLAGVEETQYF
TRBJ2-7	TRBV20-1	CSAYGLAGIYEQYF
TRBJ1-5	TRBV20-1	CSATQTGPSNQPQHF
TRBJ2-2	TRBV13	CASSSAQNSNTGELFF
TRBJ2-2	TRBV12-3/TRBV12-4	CASSLTETGELFF
TRBJ2-3	TRBV7-9	CASSPVGDTQYF